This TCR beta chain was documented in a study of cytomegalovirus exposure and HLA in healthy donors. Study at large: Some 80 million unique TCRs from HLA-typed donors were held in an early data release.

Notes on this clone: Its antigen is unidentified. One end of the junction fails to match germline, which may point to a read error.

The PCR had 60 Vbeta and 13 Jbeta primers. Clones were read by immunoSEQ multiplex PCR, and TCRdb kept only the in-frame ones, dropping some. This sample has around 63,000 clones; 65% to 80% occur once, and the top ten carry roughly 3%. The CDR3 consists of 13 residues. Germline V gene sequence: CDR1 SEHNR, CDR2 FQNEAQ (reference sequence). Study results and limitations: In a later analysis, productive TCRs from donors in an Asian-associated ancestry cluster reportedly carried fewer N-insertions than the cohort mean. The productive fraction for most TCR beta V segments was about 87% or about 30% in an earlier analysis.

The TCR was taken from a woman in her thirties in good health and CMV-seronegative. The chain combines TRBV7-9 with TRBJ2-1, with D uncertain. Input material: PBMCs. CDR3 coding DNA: TGTTCCAGCAGCTTATATCTGGCATTAGAGCAGTTCTTC. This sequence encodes CSSSLYLALEQFF.